This T cell receptor (beta chain) comes out of a study of T-cell reconstitution after alpha-beta-depleted transplantation in children. Study-wide results and caveats: Where alpha-beta T cells came from about two months after transplant was reportedly several hundred expanded graft clones. T-cell counts and diversity were attributed mostly to newly produced T cells one year after transplant.

Unique molecular identifiers were used in preparing the TCRbeta library. In TCRdb, the PCR reads were re-called with MiXCR into one record per CDR3 protein. This table has about 260,000 distinct CDR3 sequences, approximately 10% appearing once. Points on this clonotype: Its matching antigen is unknown.

The CDR3 totals 16 residues. V shed 4 bases, J shed 4 bases, and the junction held 9 bases outside the gene matches. Germline assignment: CDR1 MDHEN and CDR2 SYDVKM. The rearrangement links TRBV28 to TRBJ2-1; 8 nucleotides match TRBD2. The source was peripheral blood, collected 180 days after TCRalphabeta/CD19-depleted stem cell transplant. The sequence was obtained from a male patient between 2 and 10 years old who had a stem cell transplant for chronic granulomatous disease, so the T cells may come from the graft donor. The CDR3 sequence is CASSSHPTSGYNEQFF. The CDR3 nucleotides read TGTGCCAGCAGTTCACACCCCACTAGCGGATACAATGAGCAGTTCTTC.